Each of the 21 T cell receptor beta chains below was sequenced from the same sample in a study of T cells in Graves' hyperthyroidism and ophthalmopathy. RNA transcripts provided the source from which TCR beta CDR3 regions were amplified. RT-PCR in the first round (using the HTBI primer set) targeted the TCR CDR3. TCRdb reprocessed the multiplex PCR reads via MiXCR and lists one record per CDR3 protein. Of 660,000 or so distinct CDR3 sequences in the sample, roughly 20% were seen once. The sequenced sample consisted of blood. All receptors come from a man aged 30 to 45 with Graves' ophthalmopathy.

V gene TRBV29-1 combines with J gene TRBJ2-7; D remains ambiguous. The CDR3 length is 13 residues. Trimming took off 4 bases at V and 0 bases at J, with 10 bases between the two ends. Germline CDR1 and CDR2: SQVTM and ANQGSEA. The CDR3 loop reads CSVGTAYSYEQYF. For the CDR3, the DNA is TGCAGCGTTGGAACCGCTTACTCCTACGAGCAGTACTTC.

The V call is TRBV6-2 or TRBV6-3, the J call TRBJ2-3, with 8 bases matching TRBD2. Germline V lookup: CDR1 MNHEY, CDR2 SVGEGT. The length of the CDR3 is 20 residues. V shed 7 bases, J shed 1 base, and the junction held 22 bases outside the gene matches. For the CDR3, the DNA is TGTGCCAGCAAACCTTCGTGGGGGGTTAGCGGGATCCAAGGCACAGATACGCAGTATTTT. Translated, it gives CASKPSWGVSGIQGTDTQYF.

Remarks on this clonotype: As the CDR3 is not closed by the conserved phenylalanine or tryptophan, this likely results from a read error. The rearrangement joins TRBV10-3 to TRBJ2-1; 7 nucleotides match TRBD2. This CDR3 is built from 16 residues. J gave up 0 bases and V 3 bases, and 5 bases lay outside the gene matches. Germline lookup yields CDR1 ENHRY and CDR2 SYGVKD. CDR3 region: CAISDVSSGSYNEQFL. The DNA of the CDR3 is TGTGCCATCAGTGACGTGTCTAGCGGCTCCTACAATGAGCAGTTCCTC.

The chain employs TRBV11-2 and TRBJ2-2, with D possibly matching TRBD2 (5 bases). From germline, CDR1 is SGHAT and CDR2 FQNNGV. The ends were cut back, 1 base at V and 4 bases at J, with 10 bases in the middle. This CDR3 spans 15 amino acids. CDR3 DNA: TGTGCCAGCAGCTTAGTAGCCCGGGGCACCGGGGAGCTGTTTTTT. This translates into CASSLVARGTGELFF.

The V gene is TRBV7-6, the J gene TRBJ2-5; TRBD2 is a possible D gene (6 bases). The CDR3 has 14 amino acids. CDR1 is SGHVS and CDR2 is FNYEAQ in the germline V gene. The ends were cut back, 1 base at V and 2 bases at J, with 8 bases in the middle. The CDR3 DNA sequence: TGTGCCAGCAGCTTAGGTAGCGGTCAAGAGACCCAGTACTTC. It codes for CASSLGSGQETQYF.

This clonotype has more than one count but fewer than ten. The genes are TRBV6-2 or TRBV6-3 and TRBJ2-3; the D is unclear. CDR1 MNHEY and CDR2 SVGEGT come from the germline V gene. Between the trimmed V and J ends, which lost 2 bases and 4 bases, there was a span of 16 bases. This CDR3 has 16 residues. The CDR3 here is CASSYRKASPADTQYF. CDR3 bases: TGTGCCAGCAGTTACCGGAAGGCCTCCCCGGCAGATACGCAGTATTTT.

This clonotype was recorded many times. The V gene is TRBV12-3 or TRBV12-4, the J gene TRBJ2-2; D is ambiguous. The CDR3 has 15 residues. V was trimmed by 3 bases and J by 0 bases, leaving 8 bases between them. CDR3: CASSFIGANTGELFF. The CDR3, as DNA: TGTGCCAGCAGTTTCATAGGAGCGAACACCGGGGAGCTGTTTTTT.

The V call is TRBV19, the J call TRBJ2-3, with TRBD2 identical over 13 bases. This CDR3 has 16 residues. CDR1 and CDR2 (germline): LNHDA, SQIVND (reference sequence). The trim removed 5 bases at V and 4 bases at J, leaving 6 bases unmatched. The CDR3 here is CASSSRTSGSPDTQYF. CDR3 sequence (DNA): TGTGCCAGTAGTTCTCGGACTAGCGGGAGCCCAGATACGCAGTATTTT.

This clonotype occurred a few times. The rearrangement links TRBV6-1 to TRBJ1-2, with D perhaps matching TRBD1 (5 bases). V was pared by 6 bases and J by 6 bases, with 14 bases between. The CDR3 covers 13 residues. Per the germline V gene, CDR1 is MNHNS and CDR2 is SASEGT. CDR3: CASSKRRDDGYTF. CDR3 sequence (DNA): TGTGCCAGCAGCAAAAGGCGGGACGATGGCTACACCTTC.

The rearrangement uses TRBV11-1 and TRBJ1-2; maybe TRBD1 (5 bases). The V end lost 7 bases, the J end lost 4 bases, and 13 bases lay between the germline ends. Looked up from germline, CDR1 is SGHAT and CDR2 is FQDESV (reference sequence). The CDR3 is made up of 13 amino acids. CDR3 region: CASTNGGTYGYTF. In DNA form, the CDR3 reads TGTGCCAGCACTAACGGGGGTACCTATGGCTACACCTTC.

This clonotype has ten or more counts. CDR3 amino acids: CASNRQGLVETQYF. In DNA form, the CDR3 reads TGTGCCAGCAACAGACAGGGCTTGGTGGAGACCCAGTACTTC. The chain carries TRBV12-3 or TRBV12-4 and TRBJ2-5; 7 positions agree with TRBD1. With V trimmed by 7 bases and J by 5 bases, 10 bases remained unmatched. There are 14 residues in the CDR3.

About this clonotype: Germline and junction disagree at one end, which may indicate a read error. The chain employs TRBV7-9 and TRBJ2-3, with 9 bases fitting TRBD2. Germline CDR1 is SEHNR and CDR2 is FQNEAQ (reference sequence). The length of the CDR3 is 16 residues. The CDR3 coding sequence is TGTGCCAGCAGCTCCAGACTAGGGACTAGCACAGATGCGCAGTATTTT. Translating gives CASSSRLGTSTDAQYF.

This clonotype was found many times. The genes are TRBV12-3 or TRBV12-4 and TRBJ1-5; D not resolved. The CDR3 spans 13 residues. V was cut by 6 bases and J by 1 base, with 7 bases left in between. Here the CDR3 reads CASRKRSNQPQHF. The CDR3 DNA sequence: TGTGCCAGCAGAAAAAGAAGCAATCAGCCCCAGCATTTT.

This clonotype was observed many times. V usage is TRBV6-1 and J usage is TRBJ2-3; no reliable D call. Trimming shortened V by 6 bases and J by 0 bases, and 13 bases separated the two germline ends. This CDR3 is built from 15 residues. Germline V gives CDR1 MNHNS, CDR2 SASEGT. Here the CDR3 DNA reads TGTGCCAGCAGGCTCTTTGCCACTAGCACAGATACGCAGTATTTT. Its protein product is CASRLFATSTDTQYF.

V gene TRBV29-1 combines with J gene TRBJ1-2; weak D call: TRBD1 (5 bases). The germline gives CDR1 SQVTM, CDR2 ANQGSEA. V lost 4 bases and J 6 bases, leaving 12 bases between the germline ends. The CDR3 consists of 12 residues. The CDR3 DNA reads TGCAGCGTTGTTGGGGGGACGCATGGCTACACCTTC. Protein: CSVVGGTHGYTF.

The chain couples TRBV6-2 or TRBV6-3 to TRBJ2-7, with D maybe TRBD2 (5 bases). Trimming shortened V by 7 bases and J by 3 bases, and 13 bases separated the two germline ends. Per the germline V gene, CDR1 is MNHEY and CDR2 is SVGEGT. This CDR3 has 13 amino acids. CDR3 bases: TGTGCCAGCACCCTCGGACTTCACTACGAGCAGTACTTC. This translates into CASTLGLHYEQYF.

The sample holds a few counts of this clonotype. CDR3 loop: CASSSGDRLYEQYF. In DNA form, the CDR3 reads TGTGCCAGCAGTTCCGGGGACAGGCTCTACGAGCAGTACTTC. The chain uses TRBV12-3 or TRBV12-4 and TRBJ2-7; 8 bases match TRBD1. The CDR3 length is 14 residues. The ends lost 4 bases at V and 3 bases at J; junction bases unmatched: 5.

This chain joins TRBV28 and TRBJ2-2; D unclear. V lost 1 base to trimming and J lost 4 bases, with 4 bases between them. The CDR3 is 13 amino acids. Germline lookup yields CDR1 MDHEN and CDR2 SYDVKM. The CDR3 DNA sequence: TGTGCCAGCAGTTTATATTCCACCGGGGAGCTGTTTTTT. Encoded protein: CASSLYSTGELFF. The full variable domain, with the rest looked up from reference TRBV28 and TRBJ2-2, is DVKVTQSSRYLVKRTGEKVFLECVQDMDHENMFWYRQDPGLGLRLIYFSYDVKMKEKGDIPEGYSVSREKKERFSLILESASTNQTSMYLCASSLYSTGELFFGEGSRLTVL.

This clonotype was seen many times. This chain links TRBV7-8 with TRBJ2-3; D remains ambiguous. Germline lookup yields CDR1 SGHVS and CDR2 FQNEAQ. The germline V and J ends were trimmed by 2 bases and 0 bases, with 12 bases remaining between them. The CDR3 contains 16 residues. Here the CDR3 reads CASSLKDLLSTDTQYF. The DNA for the CDR3 is TGTGCCAGCAGCTTAAAGGATCTACTGAGCACAGATACGCAGTATTTT.

V is TRBV28 and J is TRBJ2-3; the match to TRBD2 covers 9 bases. This CDR3 spans 15 amino acids. Germline assignment: CDR1 MDHEN and CDR2 SYDVKM. The V segment lost 3 bases and the J segment 5 bases; nucleotides outside the gene matches: 6. CDR3 DNA sequence: TGTGCCAGCAGTTTGGCGGGAGGGCATGGAGATACGCAGTATTTT. This translates into CASSLAGGHGDTQYF.

The chain employs TRBV7-2 and TRBJ2-1; 8 bases agree with TRBD1. Germline CDR1 is SGHTA and CDR2 is FQGNSA. CDR3 length equals 15 residues. With 3 bases clipped from V and 4 bases from J, the junction kept 5 bases outside the gene matches. CDR3 amino acids: CASSFYGQGYNEQFF. For the CDR3, the DNA is TGTGCCAGCAGCTTTTATGGACAGGGTTACAATGAGCAGTTCTTC.